This T cell receptor beta chain was sequenced in a study of blood T cells in healthy people across ages. The length of the CDR3 is 16 residues. The trim removed 4 bases at V and 3 bases at J, leaving 9 bases unmatched. Germline CDR1 reads MNHNS; CDR2 reads SASEGT. A sample-barcoded 5' primer and a J-beta primer mix were used in a second PCR of roughly 6 to 11 cycles. Each sample yielded at least 2.5 million CDR3-containing paired-end reads. Each CDR3 protein gets one entry after TCRdb re-called the 5' RACE reads with MiXCR. The sample shows about 930,000 distinct CDR3 sequences, almost 30% of them seen only once. The same data also contributed to another study, on T cells of mothers and their children. According to that study: Mothers and children who were related shared slightly more overlap than unrelated pairs, but not significantly more.

Sequencing was performed on blood. The genes are TRBV6-1 and TRBJ2-3, with 8 bases identical to TRBD2. The receptor comes from a woman in her forties in good health. CDR3 sequence reads: CASSGSRGLATDTQYF. The CDR3 nucleotides read TGTGCCAGCAGTGGATCTCGCGGACTAGCTACAGATACGCAGTATTTT.